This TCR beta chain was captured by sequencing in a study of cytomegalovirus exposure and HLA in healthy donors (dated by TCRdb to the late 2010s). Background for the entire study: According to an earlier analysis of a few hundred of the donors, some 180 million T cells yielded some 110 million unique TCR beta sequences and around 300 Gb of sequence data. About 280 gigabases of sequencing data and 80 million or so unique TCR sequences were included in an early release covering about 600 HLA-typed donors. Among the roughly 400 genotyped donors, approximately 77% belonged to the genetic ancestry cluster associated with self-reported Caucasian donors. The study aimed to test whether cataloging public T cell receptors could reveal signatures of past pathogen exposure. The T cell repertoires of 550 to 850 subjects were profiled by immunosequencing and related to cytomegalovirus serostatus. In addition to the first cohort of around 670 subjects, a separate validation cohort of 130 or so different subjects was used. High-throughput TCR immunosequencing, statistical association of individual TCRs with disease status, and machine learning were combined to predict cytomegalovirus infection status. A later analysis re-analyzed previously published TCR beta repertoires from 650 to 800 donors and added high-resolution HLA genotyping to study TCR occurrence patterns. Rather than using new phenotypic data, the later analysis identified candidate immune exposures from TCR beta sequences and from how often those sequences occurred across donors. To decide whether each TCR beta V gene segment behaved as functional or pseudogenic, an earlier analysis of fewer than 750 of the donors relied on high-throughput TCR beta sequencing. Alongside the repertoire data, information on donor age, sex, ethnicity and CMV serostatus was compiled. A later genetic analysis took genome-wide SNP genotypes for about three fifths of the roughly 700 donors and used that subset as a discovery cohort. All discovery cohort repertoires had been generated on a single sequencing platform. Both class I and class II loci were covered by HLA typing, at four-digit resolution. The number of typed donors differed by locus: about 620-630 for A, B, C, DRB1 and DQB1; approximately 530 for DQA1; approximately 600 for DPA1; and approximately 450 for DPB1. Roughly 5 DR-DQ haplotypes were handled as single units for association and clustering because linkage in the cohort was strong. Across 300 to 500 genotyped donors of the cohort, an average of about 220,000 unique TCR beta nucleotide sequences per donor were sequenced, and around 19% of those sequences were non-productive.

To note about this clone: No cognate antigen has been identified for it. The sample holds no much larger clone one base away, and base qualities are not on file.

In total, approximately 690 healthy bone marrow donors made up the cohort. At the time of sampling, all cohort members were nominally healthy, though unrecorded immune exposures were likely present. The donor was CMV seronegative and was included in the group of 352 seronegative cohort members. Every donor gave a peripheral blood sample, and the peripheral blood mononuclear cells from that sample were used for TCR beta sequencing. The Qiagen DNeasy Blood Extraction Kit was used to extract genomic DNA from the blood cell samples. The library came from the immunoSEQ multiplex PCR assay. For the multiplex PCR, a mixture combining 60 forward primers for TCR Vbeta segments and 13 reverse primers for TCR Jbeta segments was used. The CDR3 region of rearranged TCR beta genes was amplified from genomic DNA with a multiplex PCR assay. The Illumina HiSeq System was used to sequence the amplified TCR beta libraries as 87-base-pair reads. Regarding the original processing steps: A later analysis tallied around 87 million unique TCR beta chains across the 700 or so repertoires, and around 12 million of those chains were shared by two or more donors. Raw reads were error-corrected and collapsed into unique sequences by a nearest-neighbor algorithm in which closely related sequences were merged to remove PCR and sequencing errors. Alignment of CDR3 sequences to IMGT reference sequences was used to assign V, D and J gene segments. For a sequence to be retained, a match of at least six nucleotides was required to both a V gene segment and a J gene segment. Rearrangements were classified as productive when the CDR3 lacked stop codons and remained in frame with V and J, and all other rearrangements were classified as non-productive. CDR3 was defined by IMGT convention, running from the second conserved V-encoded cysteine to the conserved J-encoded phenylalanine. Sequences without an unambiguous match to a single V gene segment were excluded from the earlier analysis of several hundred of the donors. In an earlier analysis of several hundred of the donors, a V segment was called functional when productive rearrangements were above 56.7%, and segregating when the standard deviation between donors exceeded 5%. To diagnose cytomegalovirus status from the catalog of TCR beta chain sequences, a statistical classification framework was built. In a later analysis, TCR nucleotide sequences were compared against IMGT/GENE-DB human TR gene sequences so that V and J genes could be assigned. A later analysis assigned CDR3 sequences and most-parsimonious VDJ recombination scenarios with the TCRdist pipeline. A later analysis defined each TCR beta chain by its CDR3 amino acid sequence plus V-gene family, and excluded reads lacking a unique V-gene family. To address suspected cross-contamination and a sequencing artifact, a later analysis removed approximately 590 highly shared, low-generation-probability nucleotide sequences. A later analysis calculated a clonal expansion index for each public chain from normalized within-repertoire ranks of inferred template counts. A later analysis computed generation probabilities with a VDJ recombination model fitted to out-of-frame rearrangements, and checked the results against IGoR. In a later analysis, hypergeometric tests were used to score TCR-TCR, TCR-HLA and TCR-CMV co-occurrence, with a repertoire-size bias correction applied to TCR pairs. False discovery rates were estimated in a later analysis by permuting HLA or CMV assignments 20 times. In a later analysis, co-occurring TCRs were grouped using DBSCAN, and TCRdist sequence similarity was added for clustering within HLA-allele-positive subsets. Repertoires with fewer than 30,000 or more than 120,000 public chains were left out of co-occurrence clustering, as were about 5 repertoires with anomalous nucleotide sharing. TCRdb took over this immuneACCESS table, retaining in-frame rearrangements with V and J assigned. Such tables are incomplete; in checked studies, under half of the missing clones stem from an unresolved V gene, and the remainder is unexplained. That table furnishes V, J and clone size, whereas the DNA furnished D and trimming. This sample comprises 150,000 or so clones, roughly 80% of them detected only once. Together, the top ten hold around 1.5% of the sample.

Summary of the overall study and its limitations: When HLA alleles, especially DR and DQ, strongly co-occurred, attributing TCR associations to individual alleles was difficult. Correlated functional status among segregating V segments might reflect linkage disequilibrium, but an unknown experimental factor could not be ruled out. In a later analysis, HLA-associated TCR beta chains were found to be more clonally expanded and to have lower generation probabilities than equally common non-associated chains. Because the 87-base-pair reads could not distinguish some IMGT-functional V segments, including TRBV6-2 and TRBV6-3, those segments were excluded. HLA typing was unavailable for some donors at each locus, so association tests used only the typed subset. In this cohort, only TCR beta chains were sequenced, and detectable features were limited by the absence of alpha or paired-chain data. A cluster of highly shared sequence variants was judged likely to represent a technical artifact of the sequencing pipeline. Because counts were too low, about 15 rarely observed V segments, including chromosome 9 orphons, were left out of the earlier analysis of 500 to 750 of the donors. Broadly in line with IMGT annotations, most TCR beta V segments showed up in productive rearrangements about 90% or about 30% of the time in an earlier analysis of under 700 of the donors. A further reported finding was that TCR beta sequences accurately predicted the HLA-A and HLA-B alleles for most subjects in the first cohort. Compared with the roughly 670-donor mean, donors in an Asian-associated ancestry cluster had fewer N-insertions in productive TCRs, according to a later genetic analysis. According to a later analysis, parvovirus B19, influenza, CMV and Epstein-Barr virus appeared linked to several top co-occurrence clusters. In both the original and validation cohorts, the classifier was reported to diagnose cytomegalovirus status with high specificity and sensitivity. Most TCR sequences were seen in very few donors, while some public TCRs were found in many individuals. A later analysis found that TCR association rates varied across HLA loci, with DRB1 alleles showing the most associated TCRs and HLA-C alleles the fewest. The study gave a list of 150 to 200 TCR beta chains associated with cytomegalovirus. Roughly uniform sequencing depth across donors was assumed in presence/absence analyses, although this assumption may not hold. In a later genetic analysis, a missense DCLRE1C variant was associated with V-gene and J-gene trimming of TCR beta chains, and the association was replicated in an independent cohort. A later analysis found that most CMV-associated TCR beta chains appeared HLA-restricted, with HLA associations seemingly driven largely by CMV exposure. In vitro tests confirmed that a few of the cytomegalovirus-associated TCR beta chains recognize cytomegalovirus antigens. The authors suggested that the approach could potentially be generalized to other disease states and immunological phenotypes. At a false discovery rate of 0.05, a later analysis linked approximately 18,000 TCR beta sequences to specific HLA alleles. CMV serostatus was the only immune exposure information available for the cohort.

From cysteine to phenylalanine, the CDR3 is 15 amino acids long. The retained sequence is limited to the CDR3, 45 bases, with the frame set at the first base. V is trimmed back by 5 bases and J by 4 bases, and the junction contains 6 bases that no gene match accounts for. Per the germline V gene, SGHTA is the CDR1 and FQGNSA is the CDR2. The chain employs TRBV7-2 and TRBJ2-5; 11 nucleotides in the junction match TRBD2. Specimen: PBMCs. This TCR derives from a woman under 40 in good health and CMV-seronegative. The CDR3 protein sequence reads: CASSQIAGGLETQYF. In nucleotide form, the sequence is TGTGCCAGCAGCCAAATAGCGGGGGGGTTAGAGACCCAGTACTTC.